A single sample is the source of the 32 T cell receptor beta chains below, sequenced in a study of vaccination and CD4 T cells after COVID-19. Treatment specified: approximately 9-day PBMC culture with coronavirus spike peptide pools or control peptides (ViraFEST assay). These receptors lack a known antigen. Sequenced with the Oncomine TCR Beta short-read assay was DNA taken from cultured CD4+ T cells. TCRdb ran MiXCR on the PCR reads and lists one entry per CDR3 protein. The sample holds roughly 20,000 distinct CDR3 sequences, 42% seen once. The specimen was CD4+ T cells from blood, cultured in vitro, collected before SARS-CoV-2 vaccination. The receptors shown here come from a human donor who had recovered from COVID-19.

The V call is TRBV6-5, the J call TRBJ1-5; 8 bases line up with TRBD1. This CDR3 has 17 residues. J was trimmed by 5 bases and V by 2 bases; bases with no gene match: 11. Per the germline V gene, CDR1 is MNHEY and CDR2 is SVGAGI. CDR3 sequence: CASSYPSSGQAHQPQHF. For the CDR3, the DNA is TGTGCCAGCAGTTACCCATCTTCGGGACAGGCTCATCAGCCCCAGCATTTT.

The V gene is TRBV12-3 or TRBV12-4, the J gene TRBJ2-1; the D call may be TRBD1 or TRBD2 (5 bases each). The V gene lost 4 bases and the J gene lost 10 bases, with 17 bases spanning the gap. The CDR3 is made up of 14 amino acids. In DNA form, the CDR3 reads TGTGCCAGCAGTTACACGGGACCGTCCTCGGAGCAGTTCTTC. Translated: CASSYTGPSSEQFF.

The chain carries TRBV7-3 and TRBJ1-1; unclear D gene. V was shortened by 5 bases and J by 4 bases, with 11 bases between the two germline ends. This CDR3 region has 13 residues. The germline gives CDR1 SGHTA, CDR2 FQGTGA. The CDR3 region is CASSRGDVTEAFF. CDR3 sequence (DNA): TGTGCCAGCAGCCGCGGGGATGTCACTGAAGCTTTCTTT.

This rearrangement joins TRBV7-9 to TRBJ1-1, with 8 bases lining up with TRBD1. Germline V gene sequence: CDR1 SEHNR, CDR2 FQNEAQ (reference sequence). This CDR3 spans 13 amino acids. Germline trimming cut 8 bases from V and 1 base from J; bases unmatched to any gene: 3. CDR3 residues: CASLGTGNTEAFF. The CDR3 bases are TGTGCCAGCCTCGGGACAGGGAACACTGAAGCTTTCTTT. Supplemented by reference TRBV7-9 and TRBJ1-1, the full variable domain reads DTGVSQNPRHKITKRGQNVTFRCDPISEHNRLYWYRQTLGQGPEFLTYFQNEAQLEKSRLLSDRFSAERPKGSFSTLEIQRTEQGDSAMYLCASLGTGNTEAFFGQGTRLTVV.

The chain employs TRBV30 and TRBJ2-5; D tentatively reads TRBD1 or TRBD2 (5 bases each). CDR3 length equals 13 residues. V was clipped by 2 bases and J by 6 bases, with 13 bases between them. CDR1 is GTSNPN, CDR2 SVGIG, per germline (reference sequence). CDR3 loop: CAWSLRGVQTQYF. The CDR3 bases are TGTGCCTGGAGTCTGAGAGGGGTGCAGACCCAGTACTTC. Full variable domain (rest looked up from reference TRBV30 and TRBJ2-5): SQTIHQWPATLVQPVGSPLSLECTVEGTSNPNLYWYRQAAGRGLQLLFYSVGIGQISSEVPQNLSASRPQDRQFILSSKKLLLSDSGFYLCAWSLRGVQTQYFGPGTRLLVL.

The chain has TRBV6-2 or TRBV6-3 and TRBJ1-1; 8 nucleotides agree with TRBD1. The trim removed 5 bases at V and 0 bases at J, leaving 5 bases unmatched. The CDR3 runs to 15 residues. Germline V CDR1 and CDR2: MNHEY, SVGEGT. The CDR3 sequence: CASSPRGHVNTEAFF. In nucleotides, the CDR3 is TGTGCCAGCAGTCCCAGGGGGCACGTGAACACTGAAGCTTTCTTT.

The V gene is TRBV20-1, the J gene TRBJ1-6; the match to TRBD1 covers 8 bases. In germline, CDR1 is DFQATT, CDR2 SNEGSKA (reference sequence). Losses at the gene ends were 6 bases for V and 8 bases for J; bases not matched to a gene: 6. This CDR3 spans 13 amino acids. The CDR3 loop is CSAPDRAHSPLHF. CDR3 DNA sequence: TGCAGTGCCCCGGACAGGGCTCATTCACCCCTCCACTTT.

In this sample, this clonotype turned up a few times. The CDR3 DNA reads as TGTGCCACCAGCAGAGATCGGCGGGATAGCACAGATACGCAGTATTTT. Translating gives CATSRDRRDSTDTQYF. The chain recombines TRBV15 with TRBJ2-3; D is perhaps TRBD2 (6 bases). Germline V gene data show CDR1 as LNHNV and CDR2 as YYDKDF (reference sequence). V was clipped by 0 bases and J by 0 bases, with 10 bases between them. This CDR3 is 16 amino acids long.

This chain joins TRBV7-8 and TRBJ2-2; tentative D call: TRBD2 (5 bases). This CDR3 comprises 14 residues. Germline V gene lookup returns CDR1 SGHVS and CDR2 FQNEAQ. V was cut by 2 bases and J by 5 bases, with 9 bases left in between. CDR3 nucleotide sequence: TGTGCCAGCAGCTTAATACGGAGGACCGGGGAGCTGTTTTTT. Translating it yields CASSLIRRTGELFF. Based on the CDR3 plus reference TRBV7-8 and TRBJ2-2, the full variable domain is GAGVSQSPRYKVAKRGQDVALRCDPISGHVSLFWYQQALGQGPEFLTYFQNEAQLDKSGLPSDRFFAERPEGSVSTLKIQRTQQEDSAVYLCASSLIRRTGELFFGEGSRLTVL.

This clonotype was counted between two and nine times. CDR3 protein: CASSLQGTTRGYTF. CDR3 bases: TGTGCCAGTAGCCTACAGGGTACTACCCGTGGCTACACCTTC. The gene calls are TRBV19 and TRBJ1-2, with D possibly TRBD1 on 6 matching bases. The CDR3 runs 14 residues. Germline V gives CDR1 LNHDA, CDR2 SQIVND (reference sequence). The V end lost 6 bases, the J end lost 7 bases, and 18 bases lay between the germline ends.

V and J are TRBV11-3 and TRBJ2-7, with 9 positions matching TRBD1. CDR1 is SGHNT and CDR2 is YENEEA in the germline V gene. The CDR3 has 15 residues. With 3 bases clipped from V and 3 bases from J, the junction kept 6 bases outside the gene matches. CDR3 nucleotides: TGTGCCAGCAGCTTTCTAGGACAGGGGAGCTACGAGCAGTACTTC. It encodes CASSFLGQGSYEQYF.

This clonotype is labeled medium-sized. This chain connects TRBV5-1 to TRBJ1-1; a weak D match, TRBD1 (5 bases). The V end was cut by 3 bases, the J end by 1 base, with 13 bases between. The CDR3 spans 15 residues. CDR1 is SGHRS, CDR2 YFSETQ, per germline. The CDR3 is CASSSATVKNTEAFF. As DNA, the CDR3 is TGCGCCAGCAGCTCTGCGACAGTAAAGAACACTGAAGCTTTCTTT. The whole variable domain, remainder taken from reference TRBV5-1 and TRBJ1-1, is KAGVTQTPRYLIKTRGQQVTLSCSPISGHRSVSWYQQTPGQGLQFLFEYFSETQRNKGNFPGRFSGRQFSNSRSEMNVSTLELGDSALYLCASSSATVKNTEAFFGQGTRLTVV.

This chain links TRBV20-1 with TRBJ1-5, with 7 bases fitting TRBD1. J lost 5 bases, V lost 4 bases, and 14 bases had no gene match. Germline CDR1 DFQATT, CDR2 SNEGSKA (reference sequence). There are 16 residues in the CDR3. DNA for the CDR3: TGCAGTGCTATGAAGAACAGGGCCAGGGGGGATCAGCCCCAGCATTTT. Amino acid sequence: CSAMKNRARGDQPQHF.

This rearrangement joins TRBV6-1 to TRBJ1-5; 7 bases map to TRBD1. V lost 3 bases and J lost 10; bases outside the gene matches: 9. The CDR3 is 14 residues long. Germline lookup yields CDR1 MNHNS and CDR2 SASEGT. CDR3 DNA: TGTGCCAGCAGTGAGGGGACAGCCTCCGAACCCCAGCATTTT. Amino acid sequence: CASSEGTASEPQHF.

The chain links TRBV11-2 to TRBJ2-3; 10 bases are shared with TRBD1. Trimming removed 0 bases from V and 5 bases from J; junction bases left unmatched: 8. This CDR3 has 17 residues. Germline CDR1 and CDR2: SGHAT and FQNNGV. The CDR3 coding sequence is TGTGCCAGCAGCTTAGATGGGGACAGGGGTTGGCGAGATACGCAGTATTTT. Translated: CASSLDGDRGWRDTQYF.

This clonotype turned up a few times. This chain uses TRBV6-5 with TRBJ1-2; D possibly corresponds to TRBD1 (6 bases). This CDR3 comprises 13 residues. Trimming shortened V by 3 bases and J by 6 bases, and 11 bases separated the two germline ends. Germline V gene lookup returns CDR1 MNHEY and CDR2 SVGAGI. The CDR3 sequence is CASSYRAGDGYTF. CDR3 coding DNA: TGTGCCAGCAGTTATCGCGCAGGGGATGGCTACACCTTC.

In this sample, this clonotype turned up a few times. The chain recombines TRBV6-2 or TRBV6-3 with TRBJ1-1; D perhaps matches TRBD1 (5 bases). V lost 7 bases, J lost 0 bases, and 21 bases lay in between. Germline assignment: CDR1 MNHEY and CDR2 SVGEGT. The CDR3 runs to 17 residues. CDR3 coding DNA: TGTGCCAGCATAAAGGGGTCAACAAGACTCATGAACACTGAAGCTTTCTTT. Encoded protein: CASIKGSTRLMNTEAFF.

This CDR3 reads CASSVTGGATDTQYF. DNA for the CDR3: TGTGCCAGCAGCGTAACGGGGGGCGCCACAGATACGCAGTATTTT. The chain uses TRBV9 and TRBJ2-3; possibly TRBD2 for D (7 bases). Germline lookup yields CDR1 SGDLS and CDR2 YYNGEE. The CDR3 has 15 residues. Trimming removed 1 base at V and 2 bases at J, with 11 bases between.

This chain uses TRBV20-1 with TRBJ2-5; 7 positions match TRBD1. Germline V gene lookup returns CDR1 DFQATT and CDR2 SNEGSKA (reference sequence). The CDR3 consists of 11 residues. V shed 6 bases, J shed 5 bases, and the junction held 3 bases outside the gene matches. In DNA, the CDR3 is TGCAGTGCATCAGGGGGTGAGACCCAGTACTTC. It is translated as CSASGGETQYF.

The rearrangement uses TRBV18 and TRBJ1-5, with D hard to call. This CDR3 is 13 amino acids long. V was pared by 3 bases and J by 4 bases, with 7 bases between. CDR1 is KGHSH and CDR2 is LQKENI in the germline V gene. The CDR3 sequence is CASSPRENQPQHF. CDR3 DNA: TGTGCCAGCTCACCGAGGGAGAATCAGCCCCAGCATTTT.

This CDR3 is CASRPTANYGYTF. In DNA form, the CDR3 reads TGTGCCAGCAGGCCAACAGCTAACTATGGCTACACCTTC. The V gene is TRBV6-1, the J gene TRBJ1-2; D gene unclear. The ends were cut back, 6 bases at V and 0 bases at J, with 8 bases in the middle. There are 13 residues in the CDR3. The germline V gene has CDR1 MNHNS and CDR2 SASEGT.

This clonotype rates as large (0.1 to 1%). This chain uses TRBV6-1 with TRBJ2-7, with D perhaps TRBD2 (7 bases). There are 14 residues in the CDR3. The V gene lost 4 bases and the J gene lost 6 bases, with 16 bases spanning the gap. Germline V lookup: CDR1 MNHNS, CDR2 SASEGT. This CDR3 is CASSGMGGAPEQYF. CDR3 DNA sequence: TGTGCCAGCAGTGGGATGGGGGGGGCTCCCGAGCAGTACTTC.

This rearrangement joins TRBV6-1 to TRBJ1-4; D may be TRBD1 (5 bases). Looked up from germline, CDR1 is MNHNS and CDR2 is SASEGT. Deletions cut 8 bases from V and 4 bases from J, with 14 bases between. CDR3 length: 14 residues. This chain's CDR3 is CASGPGTHNEKLFF. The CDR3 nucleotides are TGTGCCAGCGGACCCGGGACCCATAATGAAAAACTGTTTTTT.

The chain's CDR3 is CASSYITNTEAFF. The CDR3 DNA follows: TGTGCCAGCAGTTACATCACGAACACTGAAGCTTTCTTT. This chain connects TRBV6-5 to TRBJ1-1; D unclear. The CDR3 is made up of 13 amino acids. In germline, CDR1 is MNHEY, CDR2 SVGAGI. V was cut by 2 bases and J by 1 base, with 5 bases left in between.

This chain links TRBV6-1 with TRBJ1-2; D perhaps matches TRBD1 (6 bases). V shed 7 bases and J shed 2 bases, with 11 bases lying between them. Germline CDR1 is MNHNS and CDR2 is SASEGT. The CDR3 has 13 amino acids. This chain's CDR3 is CASILGHNYGYTF. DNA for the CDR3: TGTGCCAGCATCTTGGGACACAACTATGGCTACACCTTC.

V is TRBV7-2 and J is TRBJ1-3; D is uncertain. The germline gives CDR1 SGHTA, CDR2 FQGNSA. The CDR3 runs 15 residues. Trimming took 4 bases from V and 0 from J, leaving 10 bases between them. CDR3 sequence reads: CASSSQPLSGNTIYF. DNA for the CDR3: TGTGCCAGCAGCTCACAGCCACTCTCTGGAAACACCATATATTTT.

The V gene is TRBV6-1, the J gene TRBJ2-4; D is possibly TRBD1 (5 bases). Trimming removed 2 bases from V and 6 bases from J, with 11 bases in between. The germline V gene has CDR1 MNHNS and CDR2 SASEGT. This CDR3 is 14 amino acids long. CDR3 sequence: CASSESGWGNIQYF. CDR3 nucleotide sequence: TGTGCCAGCAGTGAATCAGGGTGGGGAAACATTCAGTACTTC.

The CDR3 sequence: CASSITVGLTFNEQFF. The CDR3 DNA follows: TGTGCCAGTAGTATAACTGTAGGCCTTACTTTCAATGAGCAGTTCTTC. This chain joins TRBV19 and TRBJ2-1; D remains unclear. V was cut by 2 bases and J by 6 bases, with 17 bases left in between. The CDR3 totals 16 residues. Per the germline V gene, CDR1 is LNHDA and CDR2 is SQIVND (reference sequence).

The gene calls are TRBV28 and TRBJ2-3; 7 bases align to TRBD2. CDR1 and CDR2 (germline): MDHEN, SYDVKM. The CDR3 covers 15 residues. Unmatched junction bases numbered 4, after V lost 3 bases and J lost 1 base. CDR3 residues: CASSFSAGGTDTQYF. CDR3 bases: TGTGCCAGCAGTTTTAGTGCGGGAGGCACAGATACGCAGTATTTT.

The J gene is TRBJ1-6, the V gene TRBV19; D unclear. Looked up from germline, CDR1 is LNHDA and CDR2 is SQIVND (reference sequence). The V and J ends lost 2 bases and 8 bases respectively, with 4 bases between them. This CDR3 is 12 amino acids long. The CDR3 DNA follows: TGTGCCAGTAGTATAAGTGATTCACCCCTCCACTTT. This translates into CASSISDSPLHF.

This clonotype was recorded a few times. In DNA form, the CDR3 reads TGTGCCAGCTCACCCACCGGACAACCGACTGGCGGCTACACCTTC. Residues: CASSPTGQPTGGYTF. The chain uses TRBV18 and TRBJ1-2; maybe TRBD1 (5 bases). V lost 3 bases to trimming and J lost 8 bases, with 19 bases between them. Germline V gives CDR1 KGHSH, CDR2 LQKENI. The length of the CDR3 is 15 residues. The full variable domain, completed using reference TRBV18 and TRBJ1-2, is NAGVMQNPRHLVRRRGQEARLRCSPMKGHSHVYWYRQLPEEGLKFMVYLQKENIIDESGMPKERFSAEFPKEGPSILRIQQVVRGDSAAYFCASSPTGQPTGGYTFGSGTRLTVV.

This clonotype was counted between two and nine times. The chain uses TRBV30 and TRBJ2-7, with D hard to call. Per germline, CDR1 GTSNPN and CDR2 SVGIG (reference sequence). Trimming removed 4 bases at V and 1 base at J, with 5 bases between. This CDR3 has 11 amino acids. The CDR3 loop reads CAWKQSYEQYF. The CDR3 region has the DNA TGTGCCTGGAAACAGTCCTACGAGCAGTACTTC.